Listed here is a single TCR beta chain. These data originate in a study of blood T cell repertoires in COVID-19. V lost 1 base, J lost 9 bases, and 3 bases stayed unmatched. The CDR3 has 15 residues. Germline V gene data show CDR1 as SGHVS and CDR2 as FNYEAQ. TCRdb keeps only in-frame clones here, not all; method: immunoSEQ multiplex PCR. Counted here are around 31,000 clones, roughly 89% occurring once; the ten biggest clones make up around 30%. The sample taken for sequencing was peripheral blood. The receptor was isolated from a man aged 80 or over with acute or convalescent COVID-19. This chain links TRBV7-6 with TRBJ2-3, with 14 bases lining up with TRBD2. The CDR3 coding sequence is TGTGCCAGCAGCTTAGGACTAGCGGGAGGGCCGACGCAGTATTTT. The encoded protein is CASSLGLAGGPTQYF.